The 20 T cell receptor beta chains given below trace back to one sample, sequenced in a study of response to subunit inactivated influenza vaccine. A single record per CDR3 protein comes from TCRdb applying MiXCR to the RT-PCR reads. The sample carries 450,000 to 600,000 distinct CDR3 sequences, roughly 7.9% recorded once. The specimen was PBMCs from blood, collected around 2 years after vaccination. The receptors originated from a man aged 50-75 years who received an inactivated influenza vaccine.

The chain links TRBV20-1 to TRBJ2-1; TRBD1 matches at 9 bases. Germline CDR1 is DFQATT and CDR2 is SNEGSKA (reference sequence). Unmatched junction bases numbered 14, after V lost 3 bases and J lost 8 bases. CDR3 length: 16 amino acids. The CDR3 sequence: CSASEPGTGNFDEQFF. The CDR3 DNA reads as TGCAGTGCTAGTGAACCGGGGACAGGGAATTTCGATGAGCAGTTCTTC.

This clonotype was observed a few times. The chain carries TRBV14 and TRBJ2-3; possibly TRBD2 for D (5 bases). CDR1 is SGHDN and CDR2 is FVKESK in the germline V gene. V dropped 6 bases and J dropped 2 bases, with 12 bases sitting between them. The CDR3 is 14 amino acids. The CDR3 reads CASRSTGSTDTQYF. Here the CDR3 DNA reads TGTGCCAGCAGATCGACGGGGTCCACAGATACGCAGTATTTT.

V is TRBV20-1 and J is TRBJ2-5, with 14 nucleotides matching TRBD2. V lost 1 base, J lost 4 bases, and 8 bases stayed unmatched. Germline V lookup: CDR1 DFQATT, CDR2 SNEGSKA (reference sequence). The CDR3 is 17 amino acids. CDR3 sequence reads: CSARGGGTSGSRETQYF. Here the CDR3 DNA reads TGCAGTGCTAGAGGGGGTGGGACTAGCGGGAGTCGAGAGACCCAGTACTTC.

There are a few counts of this clonotype. V and J are TRBV20-1 and TRBJ2-7; the D gene is possibly TRBD2 (5 bases). In germline, CDR1 is DFQATT, CDR2 SNEGSKA (reference sequence). The CDR3 has 11 residues. The V and J ends lost 6 bases and 9 bases respectively, with 15 bases between them. The CDR3 coding sequence is TGCAGTGCAGGGAGCCGCCGGGGGCAGTACTTC. Translating gives CSAGSRRGQYF.

This clonotype was seen a handful of times. The gene calls are TRBV15 and TRBJ2-2; no clear D gene. This CDR3 contains 13 residues. V lost 6 bases, J lost 0 bases, and 5 bases lay in between. CDR1 is LNHNV, CDR2 YYDKDF, per germline (reference sequence). The CDR3 region has the DNA TGTGCCACCAGTTATACGAACACCGGGGAGCTGTTTTTT. Translation gives CATSYTNTGELFF.

This clonotype came up many times. The chain employs TRBV5-1 and TRBJ1-2; 9 nucleotides agree with TRBD1. Germline loops: CDR1 SGHRS, CDR2 YFSETQ. There are 14 residues in the CDR3. V was clipped by 2 bases and J by 8 bases; unmatched bases: 7. CDR3 protein: CASSLEQGAMGYTF. CDR3 sequence (DNA): TGCGCCAGCAGCTTAGAACAGGGGGCGATGGGCTACACCTTC.

This clonotype was seen repeatedly, ten times or more. The V and J genes are TRBV5-1 and TRBJ2-1; 8 bases are a match to TRBD1. The CDR3 length is 15 residues. CDR1 and CDR2 from the germline V gene are SGHRS and YFSETQ. The J segment lost 7 bases and the V segment lost 4 bases, leaving 10 bases of the junction unmatched. As DNA, the CDR3 is TGCGCCAGCAGCCCGGCTGAAAACAGGGGGAATGAGCAGTTCTTC. Translating it yields CASSPAENRGNEQFF.

This clonotype was counted only a few times. V gene TRBV4-3 combines with J gene TRBJ1-6; D uncertain. CDR3 length: 14 residues. Germline V lookup: CDR1 LGHNA, CDR2 YSLEER. V lost 0 bases and J 8 bases, leaving 8 bases between the germline ends. CDR3 residues: CASSQDWRYSPLHF. In nucleotides, the CDR3 is TGCGCCAGCAGCCAAGACTGGCGGTATTCACCCCTCCACTTT.

This clonotype was detected ten times or more. The chain has TRBV5-5 and TRBJ2-3; 10 positions agree with TRBD2. Germline assignment: CDR1 SGHKS and CDR2 YYEKEE (reference sequence). V lost 6 bases to trimming and J lost 4 bases; unmatched junction nucleotides: 5. The CDR3 covers 14 residues. The CDR3 loop is CASIPGLAPDTQYF. The CDR3 nucleotides read TGTGCCAGCATCCCGGGACTAGCGCCAGATACGCAGTATTTT.

This clonotype was seen a handful of times. For the CDR3, the DNA is TGTGCCAGCACCAGGGACAGGGATACCTACGAGCAGTACTTC. The encoded protein is CASTRDRDTYEQYF. The V call is TRBV7-2, the J call TRBJ2-7, with 9 bases matching TRBD1. Germline V lookup: CDR1 SGHTA, CDR2 FQGNSA. V lost 7 bases and J lost 2; bases outside the gene matches: 6. The CDR3 is 14 amino acids.

This clonotype was observed many times. This chain joins TRBV7-2 and TRBJ2-7; maybe TRBD1 (6 bases). The CDR3 runs to 13 residues. V was trimmed by 6 bases and J by 4 bases, leaving 13 bases between them. CDR1 and CDR2 (germline): SGHTA, FQGNSA. CDR3 sequence: CASSFRGNYEQYF. CDR3 sequence (DNA): TGTGCCAGCAGTTTCAGGGGAAATTACGAGCAGTACTTC.

The chain uses TRBV10-3 and TRBJ2-7; 9 bases are shared with TRBD1. This CDR3 has 13 amino acids. Germline CDR1 ENHRY, CDR2 SYGVKD. V dropped 10 bases and J dropped 6; count of bases not matched to a gene: 10. The CDR3 sequence is CATTTGQGTEQYF. The CDR3, as DNA: TGTGCCACCACTACGGGACAGGGTACCGAGCAGTACTTC.

This rearrangement joins TRBV29-1 to TRBJ2-1; 8 nucleotides match TRBD2. Germline V gives CDR1 SQVTM, CDR2 ANQGSEA. This CDR3 region has 15 residues. V shed 6 bases, J shed 2 bases, and the junction held 9 bases outside the gene matches. CDR3 sequence: CSVSSGKYAYNEQFF. CDR3 coding DNA: TGCAGCGTAAGTAGCGGGAAGTACGCCTACAATGAGCAGTTCTTC.

This clonotype appeared many times. The J gene is TRBJ2-1, the V gene TRBV20-1; D gene uncertain. Germline CDR1 is DFQATT and CDR2 is SNEGSKA (reference sequence). Trimming cost V 1 base and J 5 bases, with 18 bases left between them. The CDR3 runs to 16 residues. The CDR3 DNA is TGCAGTGCTAGAGTTGGTAGCTTGAGCCTTAACAATGAGCAGTTCTTC. The encoded protein is CSARVGSLSLNNEQFF.

This clonotype has more than one count but fewer than ten. The chain combines TRBV29-1 with TRBJ2-5; 11 bases line up with TRBD2. This CDR3 has 15 residues. V dropped 5 bases and J dropped 2; count of bases not matched to a gene: 7. Germline CDR1 SQVTM, CDR2 ANQGSEA. The CDR3 DNA sequence: TGCAGCGTTAATTTAGCGGGGGGGAAGCAAGAGACCCAGTACTTC. Encoded protein: CSVNLAGGKQETQYF.

This clonotype occurred many times. The chain couples TRBV12-3 or TRBV12-4 to TRBJ2-5, with 7 nucleotides matching TRBD1. The CDR3 totals 16 residues. The V segment lost 6 bases and the J segment 2 bases; nucleotides outside the gene matches: 12. CDR3 amino acids: CASRFKDRVAQETQYF. CDR3 sequence (DNA): TGTGCCAGCAGGTTCAAAGACAGGGTAGCTCAAGAGACCCAGTACTTC.

This clonotype was counted at least ten times. The V gene is TRBV20-1, the J gene TRBJ1-1; 7 bases agree with TRBD1. CDR3 length equals 16 residues. V dropped 0 bases and J dropped 1; count of bases not matched to a gene: 8. Germline CDR1 reads DFQATT; CDR2 reads SNEGSKA (reference sequence). As DNA, the CDR3 is TGCAGTGCTAGAGATCACACTCGGACAGGGAACACTGAAGCTTTCTTT. Translating it yields CSARDHTRTGNTEAFF.

This clonotype has ten or more counts. The CDR3 reads CASSSTPGTGELFF. CDR3 nucleotides: TGTGCCAGCAGCTCAACGCCGGGCACCGGGGAGCTGTTTTTT. The chain recombines TRBV7-2 with TRBJ2-2, with D hard to call. Germline CDR1 SGHTA, CDR2 FQGNSA. V was cut by 4 bases and J by 4 bases, with 10 bases left in between. This CDR3 has 14 residues.

This clonotype has ten or more counts. The gene calls are TRBV12-3 or TRBV12-4 and TRBJ1-2; D might be TRBD1 (5 bases). The V and J ends lost 4 bases and 4 bases respectively, with 10 bases between them. The CDR3 spans 13 residues. CDR3 nucleotides: TGTGCCAGCAGTTCGCAGGGACTCTATGGCTACACCTTC. Translation: CASSSQGLYGYTF.

This clonotype was counted many times. The gene calls are TRBV20-1 and TRBJ1-1; 7 bases are a match to TRBD1. The V and J ends lost 2 bases and 5 bases, in that order; junction bases with no gene match: 11. This CDR3 region has 15 residues. Germline V gives CDR1 DFQATT, CDR2 SNEGSKA (reference sequence). For the CDR3, the DNA is TGCAGTGCTAGAAAGGGGGCAGGGGCGGGGACTGAAGCTTTCTTT. This codes for CSARKGAGAGTEAFF.